These 13 T cell receptor beta chains came from one sample sequenced in a study of blood T cell repertoires in COVID-19. Generated by immunoSEQ multiplex PCR, the TCRdb table keeps only in-frame clones and is missing some. This table holds under 500,000 clones, 70% to 90% found once. Sample: PBMCs or T cells enriched from blood (not recorded which). The source of these receptors is a woman younger than 35 with acute COVID-19.

The chain has TRBV27 and TRBJ1-2, with a weak D call TRBD1 (6 bases). V lost 6 bases and J 4 bases, leaving 12 bases between the germline ends. The CDR3 has 13 residues. Germline V gives CDR1 MNHEY, CDR2 SMNVEV (reference sequence). The CDR3 DNA sequence: TGTGCCAGCAGCGACAGGTCCACCTATGGCTACACCTTC. Translating gives CASSDRSTYGYTF.

This chain connects TRBV2 to TRBJ2-1, with 9 positions matching TRBD2. Germline CDR1 reads SNHLY; CDR2 reads FYNNEI. The CDR3 contains 15 residues. Germline trimming cut 4 bases from V and 0 bases from J; bases unmatched to any gene: 1. The CDR3 here is CASSVSGSSYNEQFF. CDR3 sequence (DNA): TGTGCCAGCAGTGTTAGCGGGAGCTCCTACAATGAGCAGTTCTTC.

This chain uses TRBV14 with TRBJ2-5, with a possible D match to TRBD2 (5 bases). CDR1 SGHDN and CDR2 FVKESK come from the germline V gene. The CDR3 covers 16 residues. V lost 1 base and J lost 2, with 14 bases in between. The CDR3, as DNA: TGTGCCAGCAGCCAAGGTCGAGGCGGGCGACAAGAGACCCAGTACTTC. Residues: CASSQGRGGRQETQYF.

This clone was observed at least ten times. The gene calls are TRBV19 and TRBJ1-2; possibly TRBD1 for D (5 bases). V was trimmed by 7 bases and J by 3 bases, leaving 18 bases between them. CDR1 is LNHDA, CDR2 SQIVND, per germline (reference sequence). The CDR3 is 15 amino acids. The CDR3 DNA follows: TGTGCCAGTACAAACGGCGCAGGGTGGGACTATGGCTACACCTTC. This translates into CASTNGAGWDYGYTF. Full variable domain (outside the CDR3, taken from reference TRBV19 and TRBJ1-2): DGGITQSPKYLFRKEGQNVTLSCEQNLNHDAMYWYRQDPGQGLRLIYYSQIVNDFQKGDIAEGYSVSREKKESFPLTVTSAQKNPTAFYLCASTNGAGWDYGYTFGSGTRLTVV.

J is TRBJ1-2 and V is TRBV4-1, with TRBD1 matching 9 bases. Germline CDR1 is MGHRA and CDR2 is YSYEKL. The trim removed 6 bases at V and 6 bases at J, leaving 11 bases unmatched. This CDR3 is built from 15 residues. The CDR3 spells CASSPKGQGTDGYTF. In nucleotides, the CDR3 is TGCGCCAGCAGTCCAAAGGGACAGGGAACAGATGGCTACACCTTC.

J is TRBJ2-7 and V is TRBV24-1; 9 bases fit TRBD2. The germline V gene has CDR1 KGHDR and CDR2 SFDVKD. The ends lost 0 bases at V and 2 bases at J; junction bases unmatched: 1. The CDR3 is 15 residues long. Here the CDR3 DNA reads TGTGCCACCAGTGATTTGGCGGGAGGGCCCTACGAGCAGTACTTC. Amino acids: CATSDLAGGPYEQYF.

CDR3 in amino acids: CASSQVQGRPYEQYF. The CDR3 bases are TGTGCCAGCAGCCAAGTTCAGGGGCGGCCCTACGAGCAGTACTTC. This rearrangement joins TRBV14 to TRBJ2-7; D perhaps matches TRBD1 (6 bases). The CDR3 extends over 15 amino acids. Trimming shortened V by 1 base and J by 2 bases, and 12 bases separated the two germline ends. Germline loops: CDR1 SGHDN, CDR2 FVKESK.

The chain couples TRBV7-9 to TRBJ2-7, with D hard to call. Per germline, CDR1 SEHNR and CDR2 FQNEAQ (reference sequence). The germline V and J ends were trimmed by 1 base and 4 bases, with 23 bases remaining between them. The CDR3 length is 18 residues. The CDR3 nucleotides are TGTGCCAGCAGCTTAGTTCCCCCATTGTCGGCAGAGACATACGAGCAGTACTTC. It yields the protein CASSLVPPLSAETYEQYF.

This chain uses TRBV29-1 with TRBJ2-1, with D unresolved. Per germline, CDR1 SQVTM and CDR2 ANQGSEA. Trimming removed 4 bases from V and 6 bases from J, with 13 bases in between. The CDR3 is 13 amino acids. CDR3 coding DNA: TGCAGCGTTGTTACACGTAGCCTCAATGAGCAGTTCTTC. This codes for CSVVTRSLNEQFF.

The chain has TRBV7-2 and TRBJ1-6, with D possibly being TRBD1 (5 bases). The CDR3 is made up of 17 amino acids. Germline loops: CDR1 SGHTA, CDR2 FQGNSA. Trimming shortened V by 5 bases and J by 3 bases, and 17 bases separated the two germline ends. CDR3 region: CASSAPAGGIYNSPLHF. The CDR3 DNA sequence: TGTGCCAGCAGCGCCCCGGCGGGGGGGATCTATAATTCACCCCTCCACTTT.

This chain joins TRBV6-5 and TRBJ2-3, with D possibly matching TRBD1 (6 bases). Germline CDR1 MNHEY, CDR2 SVGAGI. The ends were cut back, 5 bases at V and 5 bases at J, with 11 bases in the middle. The CDR3 has 13 residues. CDR3 coding DNA: TGTGCCAGCAGTCAACAGGGAGTAGATACGCAGTATTTT. Translation: CASSQQGVDTQYF.

The genes are TRBV5-1 and TRBJ2-3; 8 bases agree with TRBD2. V shed 2 bases, J shed 5 bases, and the junction held 4 bases outside the gene matches. Germline V gives CDR1 SGHRS, CDR2 YFSETQ. This CDR3 contains 14 residues. CDR3 sequence reads: CASSFGGVEDTQYF. The CDR3 DNA reads as TGCGCCAGCAGCTTCGGGGGGGTTGAAGATACGCAGTATTTT.

This clone was counted a single time. The rearrangement joins TRBV6-5 to TRBJ2-5; D ambiguous. CDR1 and CDR2 from the germline V gene are MNHEY and SVGAGI. Trimming cost V 2 bases and J 0 bases, with 4 bases left between them. The CDR3 consists of 13 residues. In DNA form, the CDR3 reads TGTGCCAGCAGTTACGCGTACCAAGAGACCCAGTACTTC. This codes for CASSYAYQETQYF.